One and the same sample provided the 15 T cell receptor beta chains below, sequenced in a study of beta chain features in type 1 diabetes. Points from the study as a whole: A moderate, significant TCRB CDR3 shortening appeared in type 1 diabetes across four CD4+ subsets.

Their cognate antigens are unknown. As every portion of the isolated RNA was reverse transcribed, the sequencing read expressed TCRB transcripts. Profiling relied on immunoSEQ multiplex PCR, and the TCRdb table lists in-frame clones only, not all of them. The data hold fewer than 350,000 clones, with 15% observed a single time. The sample was naive CD4+ T cells from blood. These receptor sequences come from a man aged 18 to 29 with type 1 diabetes.

The rearrangement joins TRBV27 to TRBJ2-5; 9 bases are a match to TRBD2. The CDR3 consists of 15 residues. Per germline, CDR1 MNHEY and CDR2 SMNVEV (reference sequence). Trimming took 3 bases from V and 4 from J; bases not matched to a gene: 6. The CDR3 region is CASSLVAGGLETQYF. In nucleotides, the CDR3 is TGTGCCAGCAGTTTGGTCGCGGGGGGGCTAGAGACCCAGTACTTC.

There are a few counts of this clone. V and J are TRBV18 and TRBJ2-7, with 7 positions matching TRBD1. CDR1 is KGHSH, CDR2 LQKENI, per germline. The CDR3 sequence is 16 residues long. With V trimmed by 6 bases and J by 4 bases, 15 bases remained unmatched. This CDR3 is CASSRPVTGPGYEQYF. As DNA, the CDR3 is TGTGCCAGCTCGCGACCGGTGACAGGGCCTGGATACGAGCAGTACTTC.

This clone showed up just a few times. The chain combines TRBV5-6 with TRBJ2-7, with TRBD1 matching 8 bases. Germline V gene data show CDR1 as SGHDT and CDR2 as YYEEEE. The junction had 3 bases not matched to a gene; V was cut back by 4 bases and J by 3 bases. The CDR3 extends over 13 amino acids. CDR3 protein: CASSRTGNYEQYF. CDR3 in DNA: TGTGCCAGCAGCCGGACAGGGAACTACGAGCAGTACTTC. The entire variable domain, with the rest obtained from reference TRBV5-6 and TRBJ2-7, is as follows: DAGVTQSPTHLIKTRGQQVTLRCSPKSGHDTVSWYQQALGQGPQFIFQYYEEEERQRGNFPDRFSGHQFPNYSSELNVNALLLGDSALYLCASSRTGNYEQYFGPGTRLTVT.

This sequence joins TRBV28 and TRBJ1-5, with 9 bases fitting TRBD1. J gave up 7 bases and V 3 bases, and 4 bases lay outside the gene matches. The germline V gene has CDR1 MDHEN and CDR2 SYDVKM. The CDR3 runs 14 residues. CDR3 coding DNA: TGTGCCAGCAGTTTGGGAACAGGGGGCCAGCCCCAGCATTTT. Its translation is CASSLGTGGQPQHF.

The chain recombines TRBV4-1 with TRBJ2-2, with TRBD1 as a possible D gene (6 bases). This CDR3 has 15 residues. The germline CDR1 and CDR2 sequences are MGHRA and YSYEKL. The V and J ends lost 4 bases and 6 bases respectively, with 15 bases between them. CDR3 loop: CASSRHATGSGELFF. Here the CDR3 DNA reads TGCGCCAGCAGCCGCCACGCAACAGGGTCCGGGGAGCTGTTTTTT.

The table lists this clone with a few counts. CDR3 DNA sequence: TGTGCCAGTAGTATGGTGACTAGCGGCTCCTACGAGCAGTACTTC. This encodes CASSMVTSGSYEQYF. This sequence joins TRBV19 and TRBJ2-7; 9 nucleotides line up with TRBD2. CDR1 and CDR2 (germline): LNHDA, SQIVND (reference sequence). The ends lost 3 bases at V and 0 bases at J; junction bases unmatched: 3. The CDR3 length is 15 residues.

V gene TRBV10-3 combines with J gene TRBJ2-3; 7 bases align to TRBD1. This CDR3 is 14 amino acids long. The V segment lost 10 bases and the J segment 2 bases; nucleotides outside the gene matches: 9. CDR1 and CDR2 from the germline V gene are ENHRY and SYGVKD. The CDR3 here is CATFEGALTDTQYF. CDR3 in DNA: TGTGCCACATTTGAGGGGGCGCTCACAGATACGCAGTATTTT.

The chain employs TRBV28 and TRBJ2-4, with a possible D match to TRBD1 (6 bases). This CDR3 spans 16 amino acids. V was pared by 6 bases and J by 1 base, with 16 bases between. Germline loops: CDR1 MDHEN, CDR2 SYDVKM. This CDR3 is CASRKRGFEAKNIQYF. The CDR3 nucleotides read TGTGCCAGCAGGAAAAGGGGGTTCGAGGCCAAAAACATTCAGTACTTC.

This clone was detected a few times. This chain joins TRBV5-1 and TRBJ2-5, with 8 positions matching TRBD1. The CDR3 has 17 amino acids. CDR1 SGHRS and CDR2 YFSETQ come from the germline V gene. V shed 0 bases and J 2 bases; nucleotides not matched to a gene: 9. This chain's CDR3 is CASSLGWTGTLQETQYF. The CDR3 DNA follows: TGCGCCAGCAGCTTGGGGTGGACAGGGACTCTACAAGAGACCCAGTACTTC.

The sample holds a few counts of this clone. V and J are TRBV5-8 and TRBJ2-6; 8 bases map to TRBD2. Trimming at V came to 0 bases and at J to 0 bases, leaving 2 bases not matched to a gene. The CDR3 loop spans 17 amino acids. Germline V CDR1 and CDR2: SGHTS, YDEGEE. The CDR3 bases are TGTGCCAGCAGCTTGGCGGGACTAGTCTCTGGGGCCAACGTCCTGACTTTC. Translated, it gives CASSLAGLVSGANVLTF.

This clone was counted only a few times. CDR3 DNA sequence: TGTGCCAGCAGTCCGACCGGGACAGGGTACGATGAGCAGTTCTTC. It yields the protein CASSPTGTGYDEQFF. The rearrangement links TRBV28 to TRBJ2-1; 9 nucleotides align to TRBD1. Germline V CDR1 and CDR2: MDHEN, SYDVKM. The CDR3 loop spans 15 amino acids. V gave up 5 bases and J gave up 8 bases; unmatched junction bases: 10.

In this sample, this clone turned up a few times. The V gene is TRBV29-1, the J gene TRBJ1-1, with no clear D. The ends were cut back, 2 bases at V and 10 bases at J, with 11 bases in the middle. Germline assignment: CDR1 SQVTM and CDR2 ANQGSEA. The CDR3 runs to 11 residues. CDR3 in amino acids: CSVERGIIAFF. The CDR3 DNA follows: TGCAGCGTTGAACGCGGGATAATAGCTTTCTTT.

The chain couples TRBV4-3 to TRBJ2-5; D gene uncertain. The CDR3 runs to 15 residues. Germline V gene data show CDR1 as LGHNA and CDR2 as YSLEER. V lost 1 base to trimming and J lost 2 bases, with 11 bases between them. CDR3 amino acids: CASSQVLPGQETQYF. The CDR3 DNA reads TGCGCCAGCAGCCAAGTATTACCCGGGCAAGAGACCCAGTACTTC.

The chain recombines TRBV7-9 with TRBJ2-5; D is possibly TRBD1 (6 bases). Germline CDR1 is SEHNR and CDR2 is FQNEAQ (reference sequence). With 0 bases removed from V and 6 bases from J, the gap between germline ends came to 14 bases. The CDR3 runs 15 residues. The chain's CDR3 is CASSLAEGQGQTQYF. The CDR3 bases are TGTGCCAGCAGCTTAGCCGAGGGGCAGGGGCAGACCCAGTACTTC.

This clone came up a few times. V and J are TRBV6-5 and TRBJ2-1; possible D gene TRBD1, 6 bases. V shed 5 bases and J shed 0 bases, with 11 bases lying between them. Per the germline V gene, CDR1 is MNHEY and CDR2 is SVGAGI. This CDR3 is built from 15 residues. Here the CDR3 DNA reads TGTGCCAGCAGTGGACAGTTCAGCTCCTACAATGAGCAGTTCTTC. This sequence encodes CASSGQFSSYNEQFF.